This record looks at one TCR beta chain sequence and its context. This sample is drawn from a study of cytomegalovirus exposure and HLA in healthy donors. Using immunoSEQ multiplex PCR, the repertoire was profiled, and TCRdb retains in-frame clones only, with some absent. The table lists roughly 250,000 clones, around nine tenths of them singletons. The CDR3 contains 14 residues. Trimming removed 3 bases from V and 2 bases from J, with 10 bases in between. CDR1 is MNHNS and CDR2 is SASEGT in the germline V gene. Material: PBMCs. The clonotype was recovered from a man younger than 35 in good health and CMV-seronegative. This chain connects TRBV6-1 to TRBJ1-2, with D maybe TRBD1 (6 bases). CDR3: CASSDYRVNYGYTF. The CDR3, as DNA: TGTGCCAGCAGTGACTACAGGGTGAACTATGGCTACACCTTC.